This section outlines one T cell receptor (beta chain) sequence together with its context. Its antigen remains unidentified. Base-call qualities are not available, and no considerably larger clone is one nucleotide away. The immunoSEQ Assay, a bias-controlled multiplex PCR, was used to amplify TCRbeta CDR3 regions from genomic DNA. The authors' pipeline ran thus. The number of nucleated cells in each sample was estimated from the amplification of reference gene primers within the assay. To quantify the absolute abundance of each unique TCRbeta CDR3 rearrangement, sequence reads were collapsed and filtered. For each sample, productive Simpson clonality was calculated as the square root of Simpson's diversity index over productive rearrangements. TCRdb limited this immuneACCESS table to in-frame rearrangements with V and J called. A share of clones is missing; checked studies link under half to unresolved V genes, and the rest is unexplained. V and J calls and clone size are copied from that table; D and trimming were computed from the DNA. This sample comprises about 200,000 clones, 70% to 90% of them detected only once. The ten largest clonotypes hold approximately 0.9% of the sample.

One collaborating source in Seattle enrolled patients while the patients were actively infected and followed the patients over time throughout the course of disease. Collaborating institutions collected whole blood in K2EDTA tubes following their own protocols. For TCRbeta analysis, collaborator samples were shipped as frozen whole blood, as isolated PBMCs, or as DNA extracted from either sample type. Trimming at the junction amounts to 0 bases on V and 4 bases on J, and the germline ends lie 9 bases apart. The CDR1 and CDR2 encoded by the germline V gene (reference sequence) are GTSNPN and SVGIG. From cysteine to phenylalanine, the CDR3 is 13 amino acids long. The entry retains the CDR3 DNA only, 39 bases that are in frame from base 1. This sample stems from a study of blood T cell repertoires in COVID-19 (dated by TCRdb to 2019 to 2021). About the investigation overall: The collaborator samples originated in the United States, Italy and Spain and spanned the acute and convalescent phases of COVID-19. The prospective study material was composed of cDNA or gDNA derived from T cells, B-cell-depleted T cells, or PBMCs. Deeply sampled blood TCRbeta repertoires from subjects exposed to, actively infected with, or recovered from COVID-19 were included in the dataset. The repertoires were released in a freely available public database meant as a resource for research on the immune response to SARS-CoV-2. Samples were obtained from the ongoing ImmuneRACE study (first 160 participants) and from approximately 1,200 subjects provided by 6 global collaborators. The sample metadata nearly always contained a de-identified subject ID, COVID-19 status, age in years and sex. Where available, HLA class I and class II types were obtained from metadata supplied by the sample provider rather than from assay-based typing.

Paper-wide results and their limitations: Clinical and demographic metadata were provided uncurated, with the amount varying by source and participant.

The source of this sequence is a man aged 55 to 70 with COVID-19, enrolled during active disease. This chain is built from TRBV30 and TRBJ1-2, with the D gene call left open. Specimen: peripheral blood. The CDR3 protein sequence reads: CAWSVLGSYGYTF. The DNA sequence follows: TGTGCCTGGAGTGTCTTGGGCAGCTATGGCTACACCTTC.